This paragraph covers one TCR beta chain sequence. Its target is unknown. In each PCR, synthetic TCR analog templates were spiked in. Produced via immunoSEQ multiplex PCR; TCRdb's table is partial and in-frame only. Of approximately 79,000 clones in the sample, 85% are singletons; the top ten hold about 6.9%. This specimen comes from a study of PD-L1 blockade in urothelial cancer. About the study: At 6 weeks and at 3 weeks (second dose) after treatment start, blood was analyzed. Whole-study findings and limits: Having blood TCR clonality under the median before treatment predicted better survival.

Noted time point: pretreatment peripheral blood. Diagnoses among patients were locally advanced or metastatic urothelial carcinoma. The length of the CDR3 is 14 residues. Germline lookup yields CDR1 GTSNPN and CDR2 SVGIG (reference sequence). The V end was cut by 5 bases, the J end by 0 bases, with 11 bases between. This sequence was found in a man aged 40-49 years with urothelial cancer. V gene TRBV30 combines with J gene TRBJ1-3, with D possibly matching TRBD1 (6 bases). Sequenced material: PBMCs, taken around atezolizumab (anti-PD-L1) treatment. CDR3 loop: CAWERDNSGNTIYF. The CDR3 DNA follows: TGTGCCTGGGAAAGGGACAACTCTGGAAACACCATATATTTT.